The entry below gives a single T cell receptor (beta chain) sequence along with its context. The antigen is not known. The entry originates in a study of T cells in localized non-small cell lung cancer. Points from the study as a whole: Longer overall survival was seen with higher T cell density measured in blood. Heterogeneity cannot be ruled out, as sequencing used one tumor region only. Uninvolved adjacent lung showed peak T cell clonality, exceeding tumor. Detection in adjacent lung was observed for a median 57 of the top 100 tumor clones.

Trimming took 2 bases from V and 5 from J; bases not matched to a gene: 5. This CDR3 spans 14 amino acids. Germline V gene sequence: CDR1 LGHNA, CDR2 YSLEER. Measured with immunoSEQ multiplex PCR; TCRdb has only the in-frame clones, and not every one. Among 48,000 or so clones listed, approximately 80% were seen once. This chain joins TRBV4-3 and TRBJ2-5; the match to TRBD1 covers 7 bases. This TCR was sampled from a man between 40 and 75 years old with stage I squamous cell lung carcinoma. Sequencing was performed on peripheral blood, taken before any cancer treatment. CDR3 sequence: CASSQRGGAETQYF. The CDR3 bases are TGCGCCAGCAGCCAAAGAGGGGGCGCGGAGACCCAGTACTTC.